These T cell receptor beta chains were read from a single sample in a study of cytomegalovirus exposure and HLA in healthy donors. Assay used: immunoSEQ multiplex PCR; TCRdb lists only in-frame clones, some missing. This table holds some 140,000 clones, approximately 80% found once. The sequenced sample consisted of PBMCs. Receptors were obtained from a man between 25 and 39 years old in good health and CMV-seronegative. Each CDR3 is given with its conserved first and last residue. Fields, in order: D gene, CDR3 length, clone size, J gene, V gene, CDR3 DNA, CDR3 protein. A D gene is named only where the DNA matches it firmly. Clone size is given for some rows only: seen once, a few or many times, or a class if the clone is expanded.

D gene: TRBD1
CDR3 length: 18
clone size: -
J gene: TRBJ1-4
V gene: TRBV28
CDR3 DNA: TGTGCCAGCAGACTTCCGGGACAGGGGGTTTTATCTAATGAAAAACTGTTTTTT
CDR3 protein: CASRLPGQGVLSNEKLFF

D gene: TRBD1
CDR3 length: 14
clone size: -
J gene: TRBJ1-1
V gene: TRBV27
CDR3 DNA: TGTGCCAGCAAACCGGGACAGGGGAACACTGAAGCTTTCTTT
CDR3 protein: CASKPGQGNTEAFF

D gene: TRBD2
CDR3 length: 16
clone size: -
J gene: TRBJ2-7
V gene: TRBV7-2
CDR3 DNA: TGTGCCAGCAGCTTAGTATATGGGGGACTAGGACTCGAGCAGTACTTC
CDR3 protein: CASSLVYGGLGLEQYF

D gene: -
CDR3 length: 13
clone size: -
J gene: TRBJ2-7
V gene: TRBV27
CDR3 DNA: TGTGCCAGCAGCCGGGACTCCCTCTACGAGCAGTACTTC
CDR3 protein: CASSRDSLYEQYF

D gene: TRBD2
CDR3 length: 13
clone size: -
J gene: TRBJ2-7
V gene: TRBV6-6
CDR3 DNA: TGTGCCAGCAGATCTAGCGGAACCTACGAGCAGTACTTC
CDR3 protein: CASRSSGTYEQYF

D gene: TRBD1
CDR3 length: 14
clone size: -
J gene: TRBJ2-4
V gene: TRBV6-5
CDR3 DNA: TGTGCCAGCAGCTCCGGGACAGGGGCAAACATTCAGTACTTC
CDR3 protein: CASSSGTGANIQYF

D gene: -
CDR3 length: 15
clone size: -
J gene: TRBJ2-3
V gene: TRBV5-4
CDR3 DNA: TGTGCCAGCAGCTTGAGGTCGGGGAGGCCAGATACGCAGTATTTT
CDR3 protein: CASSLRSGRPDTQYF

D gene: TRBD1
CDR3 length: 14
clone size: -
J gene: TRBJ1-5
V gene: TRBV7-9
CDR3 DNA: TGTGCCAGCAGCCTTGGACAGGGAAATCAGCCCCAGCATTTT
CDR3 protein: CASSLGQGNQPQHF

D gene: TRBD1
CDR3 length: 14
clone size: -
J gene: TRBJ2-7
V gene: TRBV7-9
CDR3 DNA: TGTGCCAGCAGCCTCTATGGGACAGCCTACGAGCAGTACTTC
CDR3 protein: CASSLYGTAYEQYF

D gene: -
CDR3 length: 17
clone size: -
J gene: TRBJ2-3
V gene: TRBV21-1
CDR3 DNA: TGTGCCAGCAGCAAAGGGACTAGCGGGAGGATAACAGATACGCAGTATTTT
CDR3 protein: CASSKGTSGRITDTQYF

D gene: TRBD1
CDR3 length: 13
clone size: -
J gene: TRBJ1-1
V gene: TRBV19
CDR3 DNA: TGTGCCAGCAAGACAGGGATCCGCACTGAAGCTTTCTTT
CDR3 protein: CASKTGIRTEAFF

D gene: TRBD1
CDR3 length: 16
clone size: -
J gene: TRBJ2-7
V gene: TRBV28
CDR3 DNA: TGTGCCAGCAGTTTGGGGGGACAGGGGCTTTCCTACGAGCAGTACTTC
CDR3 protein: CASSLGGQGLSYEQYF

D gene: TRBD2
CDR3 length: 16
clone size: -
J gene: TRBJ2-1
V gene: TRBV9
CDR3 DNA: TGTGCCAGCAGCGTAGGGGCTAGCGGGAGAGTTGATGAGCAGTTCTTC
CDR3 protein: CASSVGASGRVDEQFF

D gene: TRBD1
CDR3 length: 14
clone size: -
J gene: TRBJ1-4
V gene: TRBV7-9
CDR3 DNA: TGTGCCAGCAGCTCCGGGACAGTAGGTGAAAAACTGTTTTTT
CDR3 protein: CASSSGTVGEKLFF

D gene: -
CDR3 length: 12
clone size: -
J gene: TRBJ2-7
V gene: TRBV7-9
CDR3 DNA: TGTGCCAGCAGCTCCCCCAGGGTCGAGCAGTACTTC
CDR3 protein: CASSSPRVEQYF

D gene: TRBD1
CDR3 length: 15
clone size: -
J gene: TRBJ2-7
V gene: TRBV7-9
CDR3 DNA: TGTGCCAGCACCCTATTAGGGGACAGGGGGGACGAGCAGTACTTC
CDR3 protein: CASTLLGDRGDEQYF

D gene: TRBD1
CDR3 length: 14
clone size: -
J gene: TRBJ1-1
V gene: TRBV29-1
CDR3 DNA: TGCAGCGTTGAAGGGAGGGGGCTAAGCACTGAAGCTTTCTTT
CDR3 protein: CSVEGRGLSTEAFF

D gene: -
CDR3 length: 14
clone size: -
J gene: TRBJ1-2
V gene: TRBV18
CDR3 DNA: TGTGCCAGCTCACGCCGACAGGACATCTATGGCTACACCTTC
CDR3 protein: CASSRRQDIYGYTF

D gene: -
CDR3 length: 13
clone size: -
J gene: TRBJ2-6
V gene: TRBV28
CDR3 DNA: TGTGCCAGTTCAGGGGTAGGGGCCAACGTCCTGACTTTC
CDR3 protein: CASSGVGANVLTF

D gene: TRBD1
CDR3 length: 16
clone size: -
J gene: TRBJ2-7
V gene: TRBV7-9
CDR3 DNA: TGTGCCAGCACCCTATCAACAGGGGGCAGTTCCTACGAGCAGTACTTC
CDR3 protein: CASTLSTGGSSYEQYF

D gene: TRBD2
CDR3 length: 15
clone size: -
J gene: TRBJ2-5
V gene: TRBV28
CDR3 DNA: TGTGCCAGCAGTTCGCCCGGGACTAAAGGGGAGACCCAGTACTTC
CDR3 protein: CASSSPGTKGETQYF

D gene: -
CDR3 length: 13
clone size: many
J gene: TRBJ2-7
V gene: TRBV10-3
CDR3 DNA: TGTGCCATCAAGCCAGCGAGCTCCTACGAGCAGTACTTC
CDR3 protein: CAIKPASSYEQYF

D gene: TRBD2
CDR3 length: 14
clone size: -
J gene: TRBJ2-2
V gene: TRBV29-1
CDR3 DNA: TGCAGCGTTAGGACTAGCGGTACTGCCGGGGAGCTGTTTTTT
CDR3 protein: CSVRTSGTAGELFF

D gene: -
CDR3 length: 13
clone size: -
J gene: TRBJ1-3
V gene: TRBV29-1
CDR3 DNA: TGCAGCGTTGAAGGAGTATCCGGAAACACCATATATTTT
CDR3 protein: CSVEGVSGNTIYF

D gene: -
CDR3 length: 12
clone size: -
J gene: TRBJ1-2
V gene: TRBV30
CDR3 DNA: TGTGCCTGGAGTGTCGGGGTCTATGGCTACACCTTC
CDR3 protein: CAWSVGVYGYTF

D gene: -
CDR3 length: 15
clone size: -
J gene: TRBJ1-5
V gene: TRBV6-6
CDR3 DNA: TGTGCCAGCAGACGAATACAGGGTACGACTCAGCCCCAGCATTTT
CDR3 protein: CASRRIQGTTQPQHF

D gene: -
CDR3 length: 12
clone size: -
J gene: TRBJ2-7
V gene: TRBV6-5
CDR3 DNA: TGTGCCAGCAGCCGCGATCGCTACGAGCAGTACTTC
CDR3 protein: CASSRDRYEQYF

D gene: TRBD2
CDR3 length: 14
clone size: -
J gene: TRBJ2-7
V gene: TRBV11-2
CDR3 DNA: TGTGCCAGCAGCTTGGCTAGCGGGGTCTACGAGCAGTACTTC
CDR3 protein: CASSLASGVYEQYF

D gene: -
CDR3 length: 13
clone size: -
J gene: TRBJ2-7
V gene: TRBV11-2
CDR3 DNA: TGTGCCAGCAGCATTGTCCTAGCAAGGGAGCAGTACTTC
CDR3 protein: CASSIVLAREQYF

D gene: TRBD2
CDR3 length: 16
clone size: -
J gene: TRBJ2-7
V gene: TRBV7-9
CDR3 DNA: TGTGCCAGCAGCTTATTGGGACTAGCTTCAAAATACGAGCAGTACTTC
CDR3 protein: CASSLLGLASKYEQYF

D gene: -
CDR3 length: 11
clone size: few
J gene: TRBJ2-1
V gene: TRBV25-1
CDR3 DNA: TGTGCCAGCAGTAAGGGGCATGAGCAGTTCTTC
CDR3 protein: CASSKGHEQFF

D gene: -
CDR3 length: 16
clone size: -
J gene: TRBJ1-4
V gene: TRBV27
CDR3 DNA: TGTGCCAGCAGGGAGACCGCCGTAGGAATTAATGAAAAACTGTTTTTT
CDR3 protein: CASRETAVGINEKLFF

D gene: -
CDR3 length: 13
clone size: -
J gene: TRBJ2-3
V gene: TRBV2
CDR3 DNA: TGTGCCAGCAGCGCCGGGAGATTGGATACGCAGTATTTT
CDR3 protein: CASSAGRLDTQYF

D gene: TRBD2
CDR3 length: 14
clone size: -
J gene: TRBJ2-3
V gene: TRBV30
CDR3 DNA: TGTGCCTGGAGAGAGGCGGGAGGCACAGATACGCAGTATTTT
CDR3 protein: CAWREAGGTDTQYF

D gene: -
CDR3 length: 15
clone size: -
J gene: TRBJ1-2
V gene: TRBV5-1
CDR3 DNA: TGCGCCAGCAGCTTAAATAATGTAGACTTGTATGGCTACACCTTC
CDR3 protein: CASSLNNVDLYGYTF

D gene: -
CDR3 length: 12
clone size: few
J gene: TRBJ1-2
V gene: TRBV7-9
CDR3 DNA: TGTTCCAGCACTATCCAGGGAGGAAGCTACACCTTC
CDR3 protein: CSSTIQGGSYTF

D gene: TRBD1
CDR3 length: 15
clone size: -
J gene: TRBJ1-1
V gene: TRBV5-1
CDR3 DNA: TGCGCCAGCAGCCAGCCCGACAGGGCGGACACTGAAGCTTTCTTT
CDR3 protein: CASSQPDRADTEAFF

D gene: TRBD1
CDR3 length: 12
clone size: -
J gene: TRBJ2-4
V gene: TRBV7-9
CDR3 DNA: TGTTCCAGCAGCCCCGGGACAGAAATTCAGTACTTC
CDR3 protein: CSSSPGTEIQYF

D gene: TRBD1
CDR3 length: 14
clone size: -
J gene: TRBJ1-4
V gene: TRBV18
CDR3 DNA: TGTGCCAGCTCGTATACAGGGGTAAACGAAAAACTGTTTTTT
CDR3 protein: CASSYTGVNEKLFF

D gene: -
CDR3 length: 15
clone size: -
J gene: TRBJ2-7
V gene: TRBV18
CDR3 DNA: TGTGCCAGCTCACCGCGGGACGGGGGTTTGGACGAGCAGTACTTC
CDR3 protein: CASSPRDGGLDEQYF

D gene: TRBD1
CDR3 length: 14
clone size: few
J gene: TRBJ2-7
V gene: TRBV6-6
CDR3 DNA: TGTGCCAGCAGGGGGCGACAGGGAGTCCTCGAGCAGTACTTC
CDR3 protein: CASRGRQGVLEQYF

D gene: -
CDR3 length: 13
clone size: once
J gene: TRBJ2-1
V gene: TRBV7-6
CDR3 DNA: TGTGCCAGCAGCTTATTTAGAGGGAATGAGCAGTTCTTC
CDR3 protein: CASSLFRGNEQFF

D gene: TRBD1
CDR3 length: 17
clone size: few
J gene: TRBJ2-3
V gene: TRBV6-1
CDR3 DNA: TGTGCCAGCAGTGGCGGTTGGGACAGGGGAGCGACAGATACGCAGTATTTT
CDR3 protein: CASSGGWDRGATDTQYF

D gene: -
CDR3 length: 17
clone size: -
J gene: TRBJ2-3
V gene: TRBV4-2
CDR3 DNA: TGTGCCAGCAGCCAAGATCGGGCGACAGGCTTCACAGATACGCAGTATTTT
CDR3 protein: CASSQDRATGFTDTQYF

D gene: TRBD1
CDR3 length: 14
clone size: -
J gene: TRBJ1-2
V gene: TRBV5-6
CDR3 DNA: TGTGCCAGCAGCTTAAACGGGGACAGCTATGGCTACACCTTC
CDR3 protein: CASSLNGDSYGYTF